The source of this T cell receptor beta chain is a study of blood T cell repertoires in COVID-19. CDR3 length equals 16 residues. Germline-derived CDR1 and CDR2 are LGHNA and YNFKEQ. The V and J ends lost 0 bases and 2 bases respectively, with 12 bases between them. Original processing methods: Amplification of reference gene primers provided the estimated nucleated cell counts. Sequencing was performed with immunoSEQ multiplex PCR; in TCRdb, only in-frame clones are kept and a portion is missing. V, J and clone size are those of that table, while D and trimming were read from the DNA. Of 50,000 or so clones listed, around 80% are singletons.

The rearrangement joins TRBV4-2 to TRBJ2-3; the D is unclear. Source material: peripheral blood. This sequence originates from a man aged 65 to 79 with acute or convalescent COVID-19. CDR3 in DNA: TGTGCCAGCAGCCAAGATGGCGGAATTAACACAGATACGCAGTATTTT. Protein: CASSQDGGINTDTQYF.